These T cell receptor beta chains were read from a single sample in a study of blood T cell repertoires in COVID-19. Sequencing used immunoSEQ multiplex PCR; TCRdb keeps in-frame clones, though not all of them. Counted here are hundreds of thousands of clones, 88% occurring once; the ten biggest clones make up approximately 2.1%. Sequenced: peripheral blood. The receptor set was obtained from a woman aged 40 to 49 who had recovered from COVID-19. CDR3s include the opening cysteine and the closing phenylalanine or tryptophan. Fields, in order: clone size, J gene, D gene, V gene, CDR3 protein, CDR3 DNA. The D gene is left open where the match is weak. Clone size is given for some rows only: seen once, a few or many times, or a class if the clone is expanded.

>-|TRBJ1-1|-|TRBV5-6
CASSSGPGGSDTEAFF
TGTGCCAGCAGCTCAGGCCCTGGGGGGTCGGACACTGAAGCTTTCTTT
>once|TRBJ2-5|-|TRBV4-1
CASSQGILVSRYQETQYF
TGCGCCAGCAGCCAAGGTATTTTGGTTTCACGGTATCAAGAGACCCAGTACTTC
>-|TRBJ2-1|TRBD2|TRBV7-3
CASSLRWGGEQFF
TGTGCCAGCAGCCTCCGGTGGGGGGGTGAGCAGTTCTTC
>once|TRBJ1-5|-|TRBV19
CASSRGGEGNQPQHF
TGTGCCAGTAGTCGAGGGGGGGAGGGCAATCAGCCCCAGCATTTT
>-|TRBJ1-3|TRBD1|TRBV19
CASSPRGQDSGNTIYF
TGTGCCAGTAGTCCAAGGGGGCAGGACTCTGGAAACACCATATATTTT
>-|TRBJ2-1|TRBD2|TRBV2
CASMREVLRSEQFF
TGTGCCAGCATGCGGGAGGTATTGAGAAGTGAGCAGTTCTTC
>-|TRBJ1-1|-|TRBV4-2
CASSQGGQALNTEAFF
TGTGCCAGCAGCCAAGGCGGACAAGCGCTAAACACTGAAGCTTTCTTT
>few|TRBJ2-7|TRBD2|TRBV10-1
CASNTPGLVAYEQYF
TGCGCCAGCAACACTCCGGGACTAGTCGCCTACGAGCAGTACTTC
>-|TRBJ2-7|TRBD2|TRBV30
CASRLAGTYEQYF
TGTGCCTCCAGACTAGCGGGTACCTACGAGCAGTACTTC
>once|TRBJ1-1|-|TRBV29-1
CSAAGKNTEAFF
TGCAGCGCCGCAGGGAAGAACACTGAAGCTTTCTTT
>-|TRBJ1-5|TRBD1|TRBV10-3
CATSGGKDSNQPQHF
TGTGCCACTTCAGGGGGGAAAGATAGCAATCAGCCCCAGCATTTT
>-|TRBJ2-1|TRBD2|TRBV5-5
CASSLIGLAGGYAYNEQFF
TGTGCCAGCAGCTTAATAGGACTAGCGGGGGGTTACGCCTACAATGAGCAGTTCTTC
>-|TRBJ2-7|-|TRBV7-9
CASSLGVFSYEQYF
TGTGCCAGCAGCTTAGGAGTCTTTAGCTACGAGCAGTACTTC
>-|TRBJ1-2|TRBD1|TRBV29-1
CSSWRQGGLGGYTF
TGCAGCTCCTGGAGACAGGGGGGTCTTGGGGGCTACACCTTC
>-|TRBJ2-3|-|TRBV5-1
CASSLAGRDTQYF
TGCGCCAGCAGCTTGGCAGGGCGAGATACGCAGTATTTT
>-|TRBJ2-2|TRBD1|TRBV18
CASSQQGQTGELFF
TGTGCCAGCTCACAACAGGGGCAGACCGGGGAGCTGTTTTTT
>-|TRBJ1-2|-|TRBV19
CASKRASNYGYTF
TGTGCCAGTAAGAGAGCTTCTAACTATGGCTACACCTTC
>-|TRBJ2-1|TRBD2|TRBV9
CASSVATSGSLQFF
TGTGCCAGCAGCGTAGCGACTAGCGGGAGTTTGCAGTTCTTC
>-|TRBJ2-7|TRBD1|TRBV3-1/TRBV3-2
CASSPGTTGEALYEQYF
TGTGCCAGCAGCCCGGGAACCACAGGGGAAGCTCTCTACGAGCAGTACTTC
>-|TRBJ2-1|TRBD1|TRBV18
CASSPADRVGPNEQFF
TGTGCCAGCTCACCGGCCGACAGGGTCGGCCCAAATGAGCAGTTCTTC
>-|TRBJ2-6|TRBD1|TRBV18
CASSRADRVLGANVLTF
TGTGCCAGCTCACGGGCGGACAGGGTACTTGGGGCCAACGTCCTGACTTTC
>-|TRBJ2-7|TRBD2|TRBV3-1/TRBV3-2
CASSRAGVLYEQYF
TGTGCCAGCAGCCGGGCGGGAGTGTTGTACGAGCAGTACTTC
>-|TRBJ2-5|-|TRBV3-1/TRBV3-2
CASSRLVRAQYF
TGTGCCAGCAGCCGACTTGTTCGGGCCCAGTACTTC
>-|TRBJ2-3|-|TRBV7-2
CASSLGFGGRDTQYF
TGTGCCAGCAGCTTAGGCTTTGGGGGGAGAGATACGCAGTATTTT
>-|TRBJ2-1|TRBD2|TRBV27
CASSFPPGLANGEQFF
TGTGCCAGCAGTTTCCCCCCGGGACTAGCGAACGGTGAGCAGTTCTTC
>-|TRBJ2-1|TRBD2|TRBV14
CASSQRSGTSTDYNEQFF
TGTGCCAGCAGCCAGAGGTCCGGGACTAGCACAGACTACAATGAGCAGTTCTTC
>-|TRBJ2-5|-|TRBV29-1
CSVGGQGTSRTQYF
TGCAGCGTTGGGGGGCAGGGGACCTCACGGACCCAGTACTTC
>-|TRBJ2-2|-|TRBV24-1
CATSDRKTMDTGELFF
TGTGCCACCAGTGATCGAAAAACAATGGACACCGGGGAGCTGTTTTTT
>once|TRBJ2-3|-|TRBV11-3
CASSLVADTQYF
TGTGCCAGCAGCTTAGTAGCTGATACGCAGTATTTT
>-|TRBJ2-5|-|TRBV6-6
CASSHQFQETQYF
TGTGCCAGCAGTCACCAGTTCCAAGAGACCCAGTACTTC
>few|TRBJ2-5|TRBD1|TRBV27
CAGDRGAGETQYF
TGTGCCGGGGACAGAGGGGCCGGGGAGACCCAGTACTTC
>-|TRBJ2-7|TRBD2|TRBV18
CASSPLGSGSTYEQYF
TGTGCCAGCTCACCACTGGGTAGCGGGAGCACCTACGAGCAGTACTTC
>-|TRBJ1-2|-|TRBV19
CASGQTYGYTF
TGTGCCTCCGGACAGACCTATGGCTACACCTTC
>-|TRBJ1-6|-|TRBV28
CASSIDEGYNSPLHF
TGTGCCAGCAGTATTGACGAGGGATATAATTCACCCCTCCACTTT
>-|TRBJ1-2|TRBD1|TRBV28
CATILRGNYGYTF
TGTGCCACCATTCTCAGGGGGAACTATGGCTACACCTTC
>-|TRBJ2-5|TRBD1|TRBV10-3
CAIAPEGTGGYQETQYF
TGTGCCATCGCCCCTGAGGGGACAGGGGGCTACCAAGAGACCCAGTACTTC
>-|TRBJ1-1|-|TRBV29-1
CSVAPRQRTEAFF
TGCAGCGTTGCTCCGAGACAACGGACTGAAGCTTTCTTT
>-|TRBJ1-3|-|TRBV28
CASSSIKGQRSGNTIYF
TGTGCCAGCAGCAGTATTAAAGGACAGCGCTCTGGAAACACCATATATTTT
>-|TRBJ1-5|-|TRBV27
CASSPSYGQPQHF
TGTGCCAGCAGTCCCTCATACGGTCAGCCCCAGCATTTT
>once|TRBJ1-1|-|TRBV7-8
CASSPRHNTEAFF
TGTGCCAGCAGCCCCCGACACAACACTGAAGCTTTCTTT
>-|TRBJ1-4|TRBD1|TRBV3-1/TRBV3-2
CASSLLLRGTGNEKLFF
TGTGCCAGCAGCCTACTCCTGAGGGGGACAGGGAATGAAAAACTGTTTTTT
>-|TRBJ2-1|TRBD2|TRBV18
CASSPGTSGGASYNEQFF
TGTGCCAGCTCACCCGGGACTAGCGGGGGGGCATCCTACAATGAGCAGTTCTTC
>-|TRBJ1-4|TRBD1|TRBV6-5
CASSPLVAGGLFF
TGTGCCAGCAGTCCGCTGGTCGCAGGGGGTCTGTTTTTT
>-|TRBJ2-5|TRBD1|TRBV3-1/TRBV3-2
CASSQEGQEETQYF
TGTGCCAGCAGCCAAGAGGGACAGGAAGAGACCCAGTACTTC
>-|TRBJ2-3|-|TRBV28
CASVTGGTDTQYF
TGTGCCAGCGTTACGGGTGGCACAGATACGCAGTATTTT
>-|TRBJ2-2|-|TRBV21-1
CASSKESTVRTGSNTGELFF
TGTGCCAGCAGCAAAGAATCAACGGTGAGGACAGGCTCGAACACCGGGGAGCTGTTTTTT
>-|TRBJ1-2|-|TRBV2
CASSEELTIKGYTF
TGTGCCAGCAGTGAAGAGCTCACGATCAAGGGCTACACCTTC
>-|TRBJ1-5|TRBD1|TRBV7-8
CASSLAQGARQPQHF
TGTGCCAGCAGCTTAGCTCAGGGGGCTCGGCAGCCCCAGCATTTT
>few|TRBJ2-7|TRBD2|TRBV3-1/TRBV3-2
CASSQETSGALSGEQYF
TGTGCCAGCAGCCAAGAGACTAGCGGGGCTTTATCGGGGGAGCAGTACTTC
>-|TRBJ1-2|TRBD1|TRBV2
CASGYRHLGQGHGYTF
TGTGCCAGCGGTTATCGTCATTTGGGACAGGGACATGGCTACACCTTC
>-|TRBJ1-6|TRBD1|TRBV3-1/TRBV3-2
CASSRGQGVGNSPLHF
TGTGCCAGCAGCCGTGGACAGGGGGTAGGTAATTCACCCCTCCACTTT
>-|TRBJ2-5|TRBD2|TRBV4-3
CATKLTGGPGETQYF
TGCGCCACCAAGCTTACGGGGGGGCCGGGCGAGACCCAGTACTTC
>few|TRBJ1-6|-|TRBV27
CASTTFSYNSPLHF
TGTGCCAGCACCACATTCTCCTATAATTCACCCCTCCACTTT